One and the same sample provided the 27 T cell receptor beta chains below, sequenced in a study of blood T cell repertoires in COVID-19. Data came from immunoSEQ multiplex PCR; TCRdb stores just in-frame clones and leaves some out. The sample carries roughly 120,000 clones, approximately 84% recorded once. Sequenced: peripheral blood. These receptors came from a man aged 70-80 years with active or convalescent COVID-19.

This clone was seen a handful of times. The V and J genes are TRBV30 and TRBJ1-6; 9 nucleotides match TRBD1. Trimming cost V 2 bases and J 9 bases; bases outside gene matches: 11. Germline CDR1 reads GTSNPN; CDR2 reads SVGIG (reference sequence). This CDR3 contains 16 residues. DNA of the CDR3: TGTGCCTGGAGTCGCAGACACCGGGACAGGGTTTCACCCCTCCACTTT. Protein sequence: CAWSRRHRDRVSPLHF.

In DNA, the CDR3 is TGTGCCAGCAGCTTCGGGACTAGCGGGAGAAACGTCGGTGAGCAGTTCTTC. This codes for CASSFGTSGRNVGEQFF. The V and J genes are TRBV5-6 and TRBJ2-1, with TRBD2 matching over 14 bases. In germline, CDR1 is SGHDT, CDR2 YYEEEE. V was pared by 2 bases and J by 9 bases, with 10 bases of the junction left unmatched. The CDR3 is 17 amino acids.

This chain connects TRBV2 to TRBJ1-6; TRBD1 is a possible D gene (6 bases). Germline CDR1 is SNHLY and CDR2 is FYNNEI. The length of the CDR3 is 14 residues. Trimming removed 6 bases from V and 10 bases from J, with 16 bases in between. CDR3 DNA: TGTGCCAGCAGGCCCGGGGGGGGCTGGTCACCCCTCCACTTT. Protein: CASRPGGGWSPLHF.

The rearrangement uses TRBV4-1 and TRBJ2-1; TRBD1 matches at 9 bases. Per germline, CDR1 MGHRA and CDR2 YSYEKL. This CDR3 is 15 amino acids long. The V and J ends lost 0 bases and 9 bases, in that order; junction bases with no gene match: 6. The CDR3, as DNA: TGCGCCAGCAGCCAAGAAACAGGGGGCCGCGCTGAGCAGTTCTTC. Its translation: CASSQETGGRAEQFF.

The V call is TRBV7-9, the J call TRBJ2-6; possibly TRBD2 for D (6 bases). Germline V gene lookup returns CDR1 SEHNR and CDR2 FQNEAQ (reference sequence). V was cut by 5 bases and J by 3 bases, with 14 bases left in between. The CDR3 covers 16 residues. For the CDR3, the DNA is TGTGCCAGCAGCCACGGGGAGGTCGGTGGGGCCAACGTCCTGACTTTC. It translates to CASSHGEVGGANVLTF. Filled out from reference TRBV7-9 and TRBJ2-6, the complete variable domain reads DTGVSQNPRHKITKRGQNVTFRCDPISEHNRLYWYRQTLGQGPEFLTYFQNEAQLEKSRLLSDRFSAERPKGSFSTLEIQRTEQGDSAMYLCASSHGEVGGANVLTFGAGSRLTVL.

The V and J genes are TRBV5-1 and TRBJ2-7, with D perhaps matching TRBD1 (6 bases). Trimming shortened V by 1 base and J by 3 bases, and 8 bases separated the two germline ends. Germline V lookup: CDR1 SGHRS, CDR2 YFSETQ. The CDR3 has 13 residues. CDR3 sequence reads: CASSLTGNYEQYF. CDR3 coding DNA: TGCGCCAGCAGCTTGACAGGGAACTACGAGCAGTACTTC.

V usage is TRBV2 and J usage is TRBJ2-3, with 8 positions matching TRBD2. J lost 4 bases, V lost 7 bases, and 10 bases had no gene match. This CDR3 contains 15 residues. Germline V CDR1 and CDR2: SNHLY, FYNNEI. Here the CDR3 DNA reads TGTGCCAGCACCTTTGGTCTAGCGGGCGCAGATACGCAGTATTTT. As protein: CASTFGLAGADTQYF.

V is TRBV12-5 and J is TRBJ2-1, with 12 bases fitting TRBD2. Germline values: CDR1 LGHNT, CDR2 FRNRAP. J was trimmed by 7 bases and V by 6 bases; bases with no gene match: 7. This CDR3 comprises 15 residues. CDR3 DNA: TGTGCTAGTGGCACGCTAGCGGGGGGGCGAAATGAGCAGTTCTTC. Translating it yields CASGTLAGGRNEQFF.

This clone appeared a few times. The chain joins TRBV18 to TRBJ2-7, with a weak D call TRBD1 (5 bases). V was trimmed by 0 bases and J by 2 bases, leaving 14 bases between them. The CDR3 runs 16 residues. In germline, CDR1 is KGHSH, CDR2 LQKENI. This chain's CDR3 is CASSPPGRVGPYEQYF. The CDR3 region has the DNA TGTGCCAGCTCACCACCGGGCAGGGTGGGGCCCTACGAGCAGTACTTC.

For the CDR3, the DNA is TGTGCCAGTAGACAGACAGGGAGGAGGGGTGTCTATGAGCAGTTCTTC. Translation: CASRQTGRRGVYEQFF. This chain joins TRBV19 and TRBJ2-1, with a possible D match to TRBD1 (7 bases). V lost 6 bases, J lost 8 bases, and 23 bases lay in between. The CDR3 is 16 residues long. Germline CDR1 and CDR2: LNHDA and SQIVND (reference sequence).

The genes are TRBV29-1 and TRBJ2-1; perhaps TRBD1 as D (5 bases). The V end was cut by 2 bases, the J end by 15 bases, with 8 bases between. The CDR3 sequence is 9 residues long. Germline V gives CDR1 SQVTM, CDR2 ANQGSEA. CDR3 bases: TGCAGCGTTGAACAGGGTACGTTCTTC. Amino acid sequence: CSVEQGTFF.

The chain combines TRBV7-9 with TRBJ1-2; a weak D match, TRBD1 (6 bases). The CDR3 covers 16 residues. Deletions cut 1 base from V and 7 bases from J, with 19 bases between. The germline gives CDR1 SEHNR, CDR2 FQNEAQ (reference sequence). The CDR3 region is CASSLDLFGGAAGYTF. The DNA for the CDR3 is TGTGCCAGCAGCTTAGACTTATTTGGGGGGGCAGCTGGCTACACCTTC.

In its sample, this clone was seen a few times. This chain joins TRBV7-6 and TRBJ2-2; 12 bases are shared with TRBD2. The CDR3 extends over 18 amino acids. Per the germline V gene, CDR1 is SGHVS and CDR2 is FNYEAQ. V shed 1 base and J 1 base; nucleotides not matched to a gene: 4. Here the CDR3 DNA reads TGTGCCAGCAGCTTAGTATCTAGCGGGAGGGTGAACACCGGGGAGCTGTTTTTT. It is translated as CASSLVSSGRVNTGELFF.

The V call is TRBV7-2, the J call TRBJ2-1; no clear D gene. The CDR3 length is 14 residues. V was shortened by 3 bases and J by 6 bases, with 12 bases between the two germline ends. Germline V gene data show CDR1 as SGHTA and CDR2 as FQGNSA. DNA of the CDR3: TGTGCCAGCAGCTTGAGCGAGAACCCCAATGAGCAGTTCTTC. Its translation is CASSLSENPNEQFF.

This clone was picked up a small number of times. The rearrangement links TRBV6-2 or TRBV6-3 to TRBJ1-4; 8 nucleotides match TRBD1. The germline gives CDR1 MNHEY, CDR2 SVGEGT. J gave up 7 bases and V 2 bases, and 9 bases lay outside the gene matches. This CDR3 contains 16 residues. The CDR3 DNA reads TGTGCCAGCAGTTACCCGGTCGGGACAGGAGGTGAAAAACTGTTTTTT. Translating gives CASSYPVGTGGEKLFF.

This chain links TRBV2 with TRBJ1-2, with a possible D match to TRBD1 (5 bases). Trimming left V 6 bases short and J 4 bases short, with 15 bases between. The CDR3 has 14 residues. The germline CDR1 and CDR2 sequences are SNHLY and FYNNEI. The CDR3 DNA reads as TGTGCCAGCAGAACCGGGACTAACGCCTATGGCTACACCTTC. As protein: CASRTGTNAYGYTF.

This clone was recorded a few times. The J gene is TRBJ2-5, the V gene TRBV21-1; TRBD2, the table's D call, was not compared with the DNA. TRBV21-1 is a pseudogene. The CDR3 consists of 14 residues. CDR3 nucleotides: TGTGCCACCCTCGGGGTCAAGCGGGAGGTTCCCCAGTACTTC. This gives the protein CATLGVKREVPQYF.

For the CDR3, the DNA is TGTGCCAGCAGTATCGGGACAGGGAGCTACACCTTC. It is translated as CASSIGTGSYTF. This chain joins TRBV6-5 and TRBJ1-2, with TRBD1 matching over 9 bases. CDR3 length equals 12 residues. Trimming removed 5 bases from V and 9 bases from J; junction bases left unmatched: 4. Germline CDR1 and CDR2: MNHEY and SVGAGI.

The chain combines TRBV28 with TRBJ2-5; TRBD1 agrees at 7 bases. The V segment lost 4 bases and the J segment 1 base; nucleotides outside the gene matches: 3. Germline CDR1 and CDR2: MDHEN and SYDVKM. The CDR3 consists of 14 residues. The CDR3 loop reads CASSYDRVQETQYF. CDR3 DNA sequence: TGTGCCAGCAGTTACGACAGGGTCCAAGAGACCCAGTACTTC.

The chain combines TRBV6-5 with TRBJ1-2; D is perhaps TRBD1 (5 bases). CDR3 size: 16 residues. Per germline, CDR1 MNHEY and CDR2 SVGAGI. The germline V and J ends were trimmed by 0 bases and 4 bases, with 15 bases remaining between them. In nucleotides, the CDR3 is TGTGCCAGCAGTTACTCGAATTTGGGGGGTGCCTATGGCTACACCTTC. Translated, it gives CASSYSNLGGAYGYTF.

Sample share makes this clone medium-sized. The rearrangement links TRBV4-3 to TRBJ2-6, with a weak D call TRBD1 (6 bases). Germline assignment: CDR1 LGHNA and CDR2 YSLEER. Deletions cut 4 bases from V and 0 bases from J, with 16 bases between. The CDR3 extends over 18 amino acids. CDR3 DNA: TGCGCCAGCAGCCCAGAACAGGGCTCGAGCTCTGGGGCCAACGTCCTGACTTTC. It codes for CASSPEQGSSSGANVLTF.

The rearrangement joins TRBV18 to TRBJ1-1; D possibly corresponds to TRBD1 (6 bases). The germline V gene has CDR1 KGHSH and CDR2 LQKENI. The ends were cut back, 6 bases at V and 0 bases at J, with 11 bases in the middle. The CDR3 has 14 residues. CDR3 coding DNA: TGTGCCAGCTCGCGGACAGAGTTGAACACTGAAGCTTTCTTT. Translating it yields CASSRTELNTEAFF.

The V and J genes are TRBV9 and TRBJ2-1; no definite D call. Germline CDR1 SGDLS, CDR2 YYNGEE. The CDR3 sequence is 14 residues long. With 0 bases removed from V and 3 bases from J, the gap between germline ends came to 7 bases. The CDR3 DNA sequence: TGTGCCAGCAGCGTAGCCCCAGACTACAATGAGCAGTTCTTC. It encodes CASSVAPDYNEQFF. The full variable domain, in which reference TRBV9 and TRBJ2-1 provide the parts outside the CDR3, is DSGVTQTPKHLITATGQRVTLRCSPRSGDLSVYWYQQSLDQGLQFLIQYYNGEERAKGNILERFSAQQFPDLHSELNLSSLELGDSALYFCASSVAPDYNEQFFGPGTRLTVL.

V usage is TRBV11-3 and J usage is TRBJ2-2; D call uncertain. With 2 bases removed from V and 1 base from J, the gap between germline ends came to 2 bases. This CDR3 spans 13 amino acids. The germline V gene encodes CDR1 SGHNT and CDR2 YENEEA. As DNA, the CDR3 is TGTGCCAGCAGCTTACAGAACACCGGGGAGCTGTTTTTT. The encoded protein is CASSLQNTGELFF.

The rearrangement uses TRBV6-5 and TRBJ2-5; 10 bases line up with TRBD2. The CDR3 has 14 residues. V shed 7 bases and J 5 bases; nucleotides not matched to a gene: 7. Germline lookup yields CDR1 MNHEY and CDR2 SVGAGI. This chain's CDR3 is CASNLAGDGETQYF. The CDR3 DNA follows: TGTGCCAGCAATCTAGCGGGAGACGGTGAGACCCAGTACTTC.

The chain uses TRBV19 and TRBJ2-7, with 7 nucleotides matching TRBD1. V lost 4 bases and J lost 2; bases outside the gene matches: 11. The CDR3 length is 16 residues. Per the germline V gene, CDR1 is LNHDA and CDR2 is SQIVND (reference sequence). CDR3 sequence reads: CASSNGEFGQAYEQYF. The CDR3 DNA reads as TGTGCCAGTAGTAACGGAGAATTCGGACAGGCCTACGAGCAGTACTTC.

This sequence joins TRBV5-6 and TRBJ1-6; TRBD1 is a possible D gene (6 bases). CDR1 and CDR2 from the germline V gene are SGHDT and YYEEEE. Deletions cut 0 bases from V and 9 bases from J, with 13 bases between. The CDR3 loop spans 15 amino acids. The CDR3 region has the DNA TGTGCCAGCAGCTTGGAGGGGGTGAGAAGTTCACCCCTCCACTTT. Protein: CASSLEGVRSSPLHF.